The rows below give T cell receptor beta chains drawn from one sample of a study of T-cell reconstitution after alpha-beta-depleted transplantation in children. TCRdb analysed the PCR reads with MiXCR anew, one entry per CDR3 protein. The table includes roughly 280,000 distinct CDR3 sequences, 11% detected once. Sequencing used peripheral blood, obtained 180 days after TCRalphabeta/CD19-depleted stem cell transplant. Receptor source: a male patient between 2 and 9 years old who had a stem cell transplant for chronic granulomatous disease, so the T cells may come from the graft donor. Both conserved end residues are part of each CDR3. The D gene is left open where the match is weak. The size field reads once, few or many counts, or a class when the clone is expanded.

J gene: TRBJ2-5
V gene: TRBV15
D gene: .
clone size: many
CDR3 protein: CATSRGGPQGETQYF
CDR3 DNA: TGTGCCACCAGCAGAGGTGGGCCCCAGGGAGAGACCCAGTACTTC

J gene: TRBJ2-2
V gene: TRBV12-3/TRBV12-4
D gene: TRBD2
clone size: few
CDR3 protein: CASRNVAGVSGELFF
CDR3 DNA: TGTGCCAGCAGAAATGTAGCGGGGGTTTCCGGGGAGCTGTTTTTT

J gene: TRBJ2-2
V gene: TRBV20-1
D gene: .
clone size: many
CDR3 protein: CSALSPSTGRITGELFF
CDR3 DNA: TGCAGTGCCCTCTCCCCCTCTACCGGGAGAATTACCGGGGAGCTGTTTTTT

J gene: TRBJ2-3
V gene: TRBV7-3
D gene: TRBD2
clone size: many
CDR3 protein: CASSQLAANTDTQYF
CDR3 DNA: TGTGCCAGCAGCCAACTAGCGGCAAACACAGATACGCAGTATTTT

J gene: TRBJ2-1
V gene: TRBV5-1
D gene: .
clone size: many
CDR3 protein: CASSFSLVAGYNEQFF
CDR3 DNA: TGCGCCAGCAGCTTTAGTTTAGTAGCTGGTTACAATGAGCAGTTCTTC

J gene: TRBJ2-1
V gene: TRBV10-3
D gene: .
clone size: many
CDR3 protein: CAISGVGPAKNEQFF
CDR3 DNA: TGTGCCATCAGTGGGGTAGGTCCCGCGAAGAATGAGCAGTTCTTC

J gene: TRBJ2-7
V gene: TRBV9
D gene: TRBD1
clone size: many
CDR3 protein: CASSPRDRGYEQYF
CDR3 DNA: TGTGCCAGCAGCCCCCGGGACAGGGGTTACGAGCAGTACTTC

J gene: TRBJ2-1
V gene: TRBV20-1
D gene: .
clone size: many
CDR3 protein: CSAGKDRGTILWYEQFF
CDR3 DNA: TGCAGTGCCGGAAAGGACCGGGGGACCATACTTTGGTATGAGCAGTTCTTC

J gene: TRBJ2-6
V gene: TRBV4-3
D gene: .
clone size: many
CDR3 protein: CASSQFGRGKISGANVLTF
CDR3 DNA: TGCGCCAGCAGCCAATTCGGACGGGGAAAGATCTCTGGGGCCAACGTCCTGACTTTC

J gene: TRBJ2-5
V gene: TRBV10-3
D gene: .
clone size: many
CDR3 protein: CAISESGSQETQYF
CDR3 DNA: TGTGCCATCAGTGAGTCTGGCAGCCAAGAGACCCAGTACTTC

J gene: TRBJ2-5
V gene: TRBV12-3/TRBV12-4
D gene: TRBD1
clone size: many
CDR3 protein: CASSMPGQIQETQYF
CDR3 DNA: TGTGCCAGCAGTATGCCGGGACAGATCCAAGAGACCCAGTACTTC

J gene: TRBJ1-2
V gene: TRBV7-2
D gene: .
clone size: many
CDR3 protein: CASSQRLGAIYGYTF
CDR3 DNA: TGTGCCAGCAGCCAGAGGTTGGGGGCCATCTATGGCTACACCTTC

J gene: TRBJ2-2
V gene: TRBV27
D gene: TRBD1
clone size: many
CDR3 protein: CASRQGETGELFF
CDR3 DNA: TGTGCCAGCAGACAGGGGGAAACCGGGGAGCTGTTTTTT

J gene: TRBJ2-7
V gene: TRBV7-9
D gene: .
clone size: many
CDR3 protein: CASSSSEPDREQYF
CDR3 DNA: TGTGCCAGCAGCTCTAGTGAGCCCGATCGCGAGCAGTACTTC

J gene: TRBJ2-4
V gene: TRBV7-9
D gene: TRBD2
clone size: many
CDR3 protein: CASSFREGLGGDIQYF
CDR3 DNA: TGTGCCAGCAGCTTCCGGGAGGGCCTTGGCGGAGACATTCAGTACTTC

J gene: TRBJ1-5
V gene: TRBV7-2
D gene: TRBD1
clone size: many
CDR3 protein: CASSLEGQGGNQPQHF
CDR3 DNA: TGTGCCAGCAGCTTAGAAGGACAGGGAGGCAATCAGCCCCAGCATTTT

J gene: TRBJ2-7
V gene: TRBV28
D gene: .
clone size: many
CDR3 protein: CASSFRAAEQYF
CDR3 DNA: TGTGCCAGCAGTTTCAGGGCCGCCGAGCAGTACTTC

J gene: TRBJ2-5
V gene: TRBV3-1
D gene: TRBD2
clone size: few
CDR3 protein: CASSPVPGTSGLQETQYF
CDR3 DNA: TGTGCCAGCAGCCCAGTCCCTGGGACTAGCGGCCTCCAAGAGACCCAGTACTTC

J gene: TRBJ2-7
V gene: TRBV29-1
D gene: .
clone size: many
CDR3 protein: CSVERQGGEQYF
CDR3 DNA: TGCAGCGTTGAACGGCAGGGCGGCGAGCAGTACTTC

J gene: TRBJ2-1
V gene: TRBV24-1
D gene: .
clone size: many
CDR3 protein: CATSDFNEQFF
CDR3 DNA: TGTGCCACCAGTGATTTCAATGAGCAGTTCTTC

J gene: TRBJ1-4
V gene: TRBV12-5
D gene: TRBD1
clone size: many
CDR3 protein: CASGLADRGGEKLFF
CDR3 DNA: TGTGCTAGTGGTTTGGCCGACAGGGGCGGTGAAAAACTGTTTTTT

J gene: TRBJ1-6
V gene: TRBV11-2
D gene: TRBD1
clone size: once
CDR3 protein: CAGSLGQVNSPLHF
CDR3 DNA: TGTGCCGGCAGCCTTGGACAGGTGAATTCACCCCTCCACTTT

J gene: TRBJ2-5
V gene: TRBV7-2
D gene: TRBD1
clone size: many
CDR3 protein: CASSLDRGETQYF
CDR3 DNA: TGTGCCAGCAGCCTTGACAGGGGTGAGACCCAGTACTTC

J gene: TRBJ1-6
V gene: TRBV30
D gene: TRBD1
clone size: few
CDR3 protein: CAWKGARSPLHF
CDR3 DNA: TGTGCCTGGAAGGGGGCGAGGTCACCCCTCCACTTT

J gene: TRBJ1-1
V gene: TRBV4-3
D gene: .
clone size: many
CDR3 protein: CASSQDTPNTEAFF
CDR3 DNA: TGCGCCAGCAGCCAAGACACCCCGAACACTGAAGCTTTCTTT

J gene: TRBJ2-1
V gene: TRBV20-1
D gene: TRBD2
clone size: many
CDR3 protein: CSATGRAYNEQFF
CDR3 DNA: TGCAGTGCTACCGGGAGGGCCTACAATGAGCAGTTCTTC

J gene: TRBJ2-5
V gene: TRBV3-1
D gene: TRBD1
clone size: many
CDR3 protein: CASSDRGRVKTQYF
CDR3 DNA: TGTGCCAGCAGCGACAGGGGGCGCGTCAAGACCCAGTACTTC

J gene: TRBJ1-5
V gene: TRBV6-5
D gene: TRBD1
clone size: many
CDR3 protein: CASSSQGQGGNQPQHF
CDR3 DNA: TGTGCCAGCAGTTCTCAGGGACAGGGAGGCAATCAGCCCCAGCATTTT

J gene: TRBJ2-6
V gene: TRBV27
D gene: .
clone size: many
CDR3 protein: CASSPWGFGANVLTF
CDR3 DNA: TGTGCCAGCAGTCCGTGGGGCTTTGGGGCCAACGTCCTGACTTTC

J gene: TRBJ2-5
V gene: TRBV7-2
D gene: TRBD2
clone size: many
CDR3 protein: CASSLAVFAGGRQETQYF
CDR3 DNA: TGTGCCAGCAGCTTAGCGGTCTTTGCGGGGGGGCGTCAAGAGACCCAGTACTTC

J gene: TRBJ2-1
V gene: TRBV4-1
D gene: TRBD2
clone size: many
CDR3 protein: CASSQDQTVGRFIEQFF
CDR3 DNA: TGCGCCAGCAGCCAAGACCAGACGGTCGGGAGGTTTATTGAGCAGTTCTTC

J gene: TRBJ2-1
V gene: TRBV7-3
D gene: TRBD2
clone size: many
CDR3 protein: CASSLTPTSGSASWQFF
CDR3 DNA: TGTGCCAGCAGCTTAACCCCGACTAGCGGGAGCGCCTCGTGGCAGTTCTTC

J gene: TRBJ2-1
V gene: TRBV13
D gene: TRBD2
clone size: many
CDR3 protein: CASSSPGGAYNEQFF
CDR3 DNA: TGTGCCAGCAGCTCCCCCGGGGGGGCCTACAATGAGCAGTTCTTC

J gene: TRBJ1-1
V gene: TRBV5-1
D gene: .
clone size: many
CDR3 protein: CASSLARLNTEAFF
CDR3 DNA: TGCGCCAGCAGCTTGGCACGGCTCAACACTGAAGCTTTCTTT

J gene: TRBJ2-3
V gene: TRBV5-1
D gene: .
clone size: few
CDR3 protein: CASSLGLRDTQYF
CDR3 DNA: TGCGCCAGCAGCCTCGGACTTAGAGATACGCAGTATTTT

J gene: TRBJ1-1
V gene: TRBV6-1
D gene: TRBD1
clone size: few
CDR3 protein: CASRKDRGVTEAFF
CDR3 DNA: TGTGCCAGCAGAAAGGACAGGGGAGTGACTGAAGCTTTCTTT

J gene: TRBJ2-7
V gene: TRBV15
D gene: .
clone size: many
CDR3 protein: CATSRDRASAEQYF
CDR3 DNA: TGTGCCACCAGCAGAGATAGGGCCAGCGCGGAGCAGTACTTC

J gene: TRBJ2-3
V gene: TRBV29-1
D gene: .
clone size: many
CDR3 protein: CSVIGSKVTDTQYF
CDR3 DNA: TGCAGCGTTATAGGCTCGAAAGTGACAGATACGCAGTATTTT

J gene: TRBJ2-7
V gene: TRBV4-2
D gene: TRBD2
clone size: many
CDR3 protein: CASTPGLAGGIYEQYF
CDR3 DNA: TGTGCCAGCACCCCGGGACTAGCGGGAGGAATCTACGAGCAGTACTTC

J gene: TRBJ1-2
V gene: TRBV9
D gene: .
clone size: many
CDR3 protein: CASSNTGGPYGYTF
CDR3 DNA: TGTGCCAGCAGTAATACTGGGGGCCCCTATGGCTACACCTTC